The clone carrying this T cell receptor (beta chain) is a singleton in its sample. This sample was included in a study of blood T cell repertoires in COVID-19. V was pared by 8 bases and J by 1 base, with 9 bases between. The CDR3 spans 14 residues. Germline lookup yields CDR1 LNHDA and CDR2 SQIVND (reference sequence). Sequenced by immunoSEQ multiplex PCR; TCRdb stores in-frame clones only, minus some. The sample holds more than 200,000 clones, 85% to 90% seen once. The sequence came from a woman between 45 and 65 years old with COVID-19, enrolled during active disease. Sequenced material: peripheral blood. The rearrangement joins TRBV19 to TRBJ1-6; D call uncertain. The CDR3 nucleotides read TGTGCCAGTGAATCACAGTCCTATAATTCACCCCTCCACTTT. The encoded protein is CASESQSYNSPLHF.